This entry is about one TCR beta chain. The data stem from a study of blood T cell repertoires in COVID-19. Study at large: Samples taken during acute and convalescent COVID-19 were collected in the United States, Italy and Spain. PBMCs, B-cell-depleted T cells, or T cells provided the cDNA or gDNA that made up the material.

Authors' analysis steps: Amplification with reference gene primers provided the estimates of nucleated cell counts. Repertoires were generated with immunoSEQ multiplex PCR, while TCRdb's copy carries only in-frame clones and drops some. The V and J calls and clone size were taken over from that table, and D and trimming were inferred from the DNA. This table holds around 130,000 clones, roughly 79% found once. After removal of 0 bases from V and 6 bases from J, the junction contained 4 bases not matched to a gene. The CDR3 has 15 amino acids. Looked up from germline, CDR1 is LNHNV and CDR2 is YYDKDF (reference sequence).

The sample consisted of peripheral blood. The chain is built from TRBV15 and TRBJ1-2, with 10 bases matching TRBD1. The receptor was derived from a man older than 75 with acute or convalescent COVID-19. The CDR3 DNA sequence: TGTGCCACCAGCAGAGACAGACAGGGGGCGCATGGCTACACCTTC. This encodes CATSRDRQGAHGYTF.